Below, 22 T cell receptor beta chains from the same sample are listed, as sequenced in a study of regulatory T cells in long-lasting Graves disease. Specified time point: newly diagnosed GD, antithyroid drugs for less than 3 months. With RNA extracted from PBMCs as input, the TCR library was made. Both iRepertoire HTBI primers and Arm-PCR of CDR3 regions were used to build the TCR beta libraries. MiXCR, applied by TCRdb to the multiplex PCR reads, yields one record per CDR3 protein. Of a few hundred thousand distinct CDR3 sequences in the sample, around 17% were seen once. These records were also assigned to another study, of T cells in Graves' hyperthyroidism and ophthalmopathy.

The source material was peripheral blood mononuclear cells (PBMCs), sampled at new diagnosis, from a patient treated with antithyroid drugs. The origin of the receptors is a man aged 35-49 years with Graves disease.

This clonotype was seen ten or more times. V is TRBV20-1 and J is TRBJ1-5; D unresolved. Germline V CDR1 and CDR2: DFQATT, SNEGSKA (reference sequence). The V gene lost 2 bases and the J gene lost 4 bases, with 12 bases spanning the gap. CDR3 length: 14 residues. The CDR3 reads CSARSRRWNQPQHF. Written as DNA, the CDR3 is TGCAGTGCTAGATCCCGGCGGTGGAATCAGCCCCAGCATTTT.

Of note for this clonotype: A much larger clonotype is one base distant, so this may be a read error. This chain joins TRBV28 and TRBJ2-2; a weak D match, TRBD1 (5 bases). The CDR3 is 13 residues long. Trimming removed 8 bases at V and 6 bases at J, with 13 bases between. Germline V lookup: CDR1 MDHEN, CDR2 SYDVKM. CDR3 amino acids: CASCKGRSGELFF. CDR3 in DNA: TGTGCCAGCTGCAAGGGGCGTTCCGGGGAGCTGTTTTTT.

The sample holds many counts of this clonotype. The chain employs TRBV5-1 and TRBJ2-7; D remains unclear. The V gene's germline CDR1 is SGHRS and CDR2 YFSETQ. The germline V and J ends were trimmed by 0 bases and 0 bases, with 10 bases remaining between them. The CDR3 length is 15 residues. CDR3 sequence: CASSLEGSFSYEQYF. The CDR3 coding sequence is TGCGCCAGCAGCTTGGAAGGTTCCTTCTCCTACGAGCAGTACTTC. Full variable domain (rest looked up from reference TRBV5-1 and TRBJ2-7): KAGVTQTPRYLIKTRGQQVTLSCSPISGHRSVSWYQQTPGQGLQFLFEYFSETQRNKGNFPGRFSGRQFSNSRSEMNVSTLELGDSALYLCASSLEGSFSYEQYFGPGTRLTVT.

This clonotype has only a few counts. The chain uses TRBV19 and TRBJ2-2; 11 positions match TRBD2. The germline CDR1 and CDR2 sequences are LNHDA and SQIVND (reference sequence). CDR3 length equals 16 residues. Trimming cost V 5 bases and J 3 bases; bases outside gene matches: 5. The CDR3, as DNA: TGTGCCAGTAGTCTCCGGACTAGCGGGCACACCGGGGAGCTGTTTTTT. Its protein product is CASSLRTSGHTGELFF.

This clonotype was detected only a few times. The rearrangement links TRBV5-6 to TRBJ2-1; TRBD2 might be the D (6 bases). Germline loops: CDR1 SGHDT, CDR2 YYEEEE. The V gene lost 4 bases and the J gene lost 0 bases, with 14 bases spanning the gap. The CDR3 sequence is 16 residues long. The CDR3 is CASSMVGGGSYNEQFF. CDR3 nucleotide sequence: TGTGCCAGCAGCATGGTGGGGGGTGGCTCCTACAATGAGCAGTTCTTC.

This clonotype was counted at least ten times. The chain's CDR3 is CASSMSGGSTDTQYF. CDR3 bases: TGTGCCAGCAGCATGAGCGGGGGGAGCACAGATACGCAGTATTTT. The rearrangement joins TRBV9 to TRBJ2-3, with TRBD2 matching over 9 bases. The CDR3 totals 15 residues. V lost 4 bases, J lost 0 bases, and 3 bases stayed unmatched. Looked up from germline, CDR1 is SGDLS and CDR2 is YYNGEE.

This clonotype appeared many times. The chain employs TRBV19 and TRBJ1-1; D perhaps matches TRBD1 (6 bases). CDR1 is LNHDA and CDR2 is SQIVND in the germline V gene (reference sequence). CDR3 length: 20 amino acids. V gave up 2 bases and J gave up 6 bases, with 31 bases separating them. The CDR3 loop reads CASSIRGNGGRGTLGPEAFF. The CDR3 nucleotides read TGTGCCAGTAGTATAAGGGGAAATGGGGGCAGGGGAACTCTAGGCCCTGAAGCTTTCTTT.

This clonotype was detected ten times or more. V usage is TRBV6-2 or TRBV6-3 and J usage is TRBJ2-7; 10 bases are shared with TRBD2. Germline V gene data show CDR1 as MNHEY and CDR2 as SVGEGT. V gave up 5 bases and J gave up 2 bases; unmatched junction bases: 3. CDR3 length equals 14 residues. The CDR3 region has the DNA TGTGCCAGCAGTAGACTAGCGGGTGCCTACGAGCAGTACTTC. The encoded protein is CASSRLAGAYEQYF.

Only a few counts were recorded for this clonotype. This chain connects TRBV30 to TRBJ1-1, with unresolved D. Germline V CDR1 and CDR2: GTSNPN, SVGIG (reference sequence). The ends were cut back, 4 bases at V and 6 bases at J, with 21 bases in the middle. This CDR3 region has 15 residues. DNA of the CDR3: TGTGCCTGGAACTCGGATTTTGGGCCGCTGTCTGAAGCTTTCTTT. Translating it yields CAWNSDFGPLSEAFF.

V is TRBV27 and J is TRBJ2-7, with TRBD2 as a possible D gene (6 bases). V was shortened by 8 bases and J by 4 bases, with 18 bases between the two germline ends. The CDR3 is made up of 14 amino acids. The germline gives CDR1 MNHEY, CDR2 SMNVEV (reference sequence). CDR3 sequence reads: CASAHGRWLYEQYF. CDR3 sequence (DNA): TGTGCCAGCGCCCATGGGAGGTGGTTGTACGAGCAGTACTTC.

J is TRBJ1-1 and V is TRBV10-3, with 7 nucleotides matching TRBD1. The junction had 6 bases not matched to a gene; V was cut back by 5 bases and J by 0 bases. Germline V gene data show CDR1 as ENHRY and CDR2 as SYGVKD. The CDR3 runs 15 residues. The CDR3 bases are TGTGCCATCAGTCGCAAGGGACAGATGAACACTGAAGCTTTCTTT. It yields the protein CAISRKGQMNTEAFF.

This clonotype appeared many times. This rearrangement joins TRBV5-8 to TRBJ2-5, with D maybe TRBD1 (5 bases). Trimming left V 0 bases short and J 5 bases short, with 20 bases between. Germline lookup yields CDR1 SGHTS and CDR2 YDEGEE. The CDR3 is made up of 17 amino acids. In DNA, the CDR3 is TGTGCCAGCAGCTTGGAAAGGGGCGCTACTATTTGGGAGACCCAGTACTTC. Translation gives CASSLERGATIWETQYF.

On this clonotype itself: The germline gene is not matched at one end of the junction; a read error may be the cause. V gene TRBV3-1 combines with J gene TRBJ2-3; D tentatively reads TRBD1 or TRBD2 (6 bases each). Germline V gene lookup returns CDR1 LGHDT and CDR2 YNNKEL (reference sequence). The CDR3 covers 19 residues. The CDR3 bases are TGTGCCAGCAGCCAAGGGAGAGGGGGGACGTTTGGAGAGTCAGATATGCAGTATTTT. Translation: CASSQGRGGTFGESDMQYF.

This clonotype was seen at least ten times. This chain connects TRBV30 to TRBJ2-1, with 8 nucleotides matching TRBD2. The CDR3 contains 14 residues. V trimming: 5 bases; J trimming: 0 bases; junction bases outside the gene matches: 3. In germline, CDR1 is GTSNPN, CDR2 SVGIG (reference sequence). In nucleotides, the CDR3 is TGTGCCTGGTCGGGGGGGGACTCCTACAATGAGCAGTTCTTC. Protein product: CAWSGGDSYNEQFF.

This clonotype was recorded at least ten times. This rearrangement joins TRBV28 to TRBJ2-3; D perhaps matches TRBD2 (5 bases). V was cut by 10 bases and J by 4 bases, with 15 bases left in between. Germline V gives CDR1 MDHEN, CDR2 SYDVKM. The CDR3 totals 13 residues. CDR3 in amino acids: CAILIASSDTQYF. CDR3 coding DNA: TGTGCCATCCTGATAGCGTCTTCAGATACGCAGTATTTT. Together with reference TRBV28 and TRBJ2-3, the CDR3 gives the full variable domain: DVKVTQSSRYLVKRTGEKVFLECVQDMDHENMFWYRQDPGLGLRLIYFSYDVKMKEKGDIPEGYSVSREKKERFSLILESASTNQTSMYLCAILIASSDTQYFGPGTRLTVL.

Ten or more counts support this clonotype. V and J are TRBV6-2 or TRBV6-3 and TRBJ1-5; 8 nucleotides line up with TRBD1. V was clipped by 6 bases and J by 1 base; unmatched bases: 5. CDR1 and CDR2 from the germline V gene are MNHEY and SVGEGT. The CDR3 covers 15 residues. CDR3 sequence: CASSKGQVSNQPQHF. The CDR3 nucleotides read TGTGCCAGCAGCAAGGGACAGGTGAGCAATCAGCCCCAGCATTTT.

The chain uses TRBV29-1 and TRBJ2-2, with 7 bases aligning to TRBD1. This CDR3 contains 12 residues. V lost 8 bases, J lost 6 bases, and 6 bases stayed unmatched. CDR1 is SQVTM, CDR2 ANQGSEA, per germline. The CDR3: CSPNQGAGELFF. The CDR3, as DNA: TGCAGCCCGAACCAGGGGGCCGGGGAGCTGTTTTTT.

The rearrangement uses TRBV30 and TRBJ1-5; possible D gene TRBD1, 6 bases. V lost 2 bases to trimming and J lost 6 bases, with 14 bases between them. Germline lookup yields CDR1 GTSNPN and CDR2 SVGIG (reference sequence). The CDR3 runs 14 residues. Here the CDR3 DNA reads TGTGCCTGGAGTCTACGGGGGGGCGGTCAGCCCCAGCATTTT. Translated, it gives CAWSLRGGGQPQHF. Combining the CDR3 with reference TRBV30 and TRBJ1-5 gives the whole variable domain SQTIHQWPATLVQPVGSPLSLECTVEGTSNPNLYWYRQAAGRGLQLLFYSVGIGQISSEVPQNLSASRPQDRQFILSSKKLLLSDSGFYLCAWSLRGGGQPQHFGDGTRLSIL.

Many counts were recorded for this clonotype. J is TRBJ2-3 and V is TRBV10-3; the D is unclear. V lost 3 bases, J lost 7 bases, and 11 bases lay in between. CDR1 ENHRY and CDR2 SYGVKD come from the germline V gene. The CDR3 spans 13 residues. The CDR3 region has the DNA TGTGCCATCAGTGAAGGCCGAGGACATACGCAGTATTTT. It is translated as CAISEGRGHTQYF.

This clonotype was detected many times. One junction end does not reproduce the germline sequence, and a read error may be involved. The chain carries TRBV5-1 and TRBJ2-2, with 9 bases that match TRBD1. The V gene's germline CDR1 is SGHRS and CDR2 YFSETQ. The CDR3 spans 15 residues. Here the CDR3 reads CASSLGQGNTGELFF. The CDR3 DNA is TGTGCCAGCAGCTTGGGACAGGGAAACACCGGGGAGCTGTTTTTT.

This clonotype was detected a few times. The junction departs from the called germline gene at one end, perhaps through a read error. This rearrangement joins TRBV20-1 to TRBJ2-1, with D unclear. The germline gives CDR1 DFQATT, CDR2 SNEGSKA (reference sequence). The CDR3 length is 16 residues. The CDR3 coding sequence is TGCAGTGCTAGAGACCACCTCAGGTACTCCTACAGTGAGCAGTTCTTC. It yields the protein CSARDHLRYSYSEQFF.

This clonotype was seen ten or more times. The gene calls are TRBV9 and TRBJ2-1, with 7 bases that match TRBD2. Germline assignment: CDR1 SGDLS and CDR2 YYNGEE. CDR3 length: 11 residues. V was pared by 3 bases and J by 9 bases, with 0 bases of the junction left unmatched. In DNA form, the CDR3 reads TGTGCCAGCAGCGCGGGGGGTGAGCAGTTCTTC. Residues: CASSAGGEQFF.